The rows below give T cell receptor beta chains drawn from one sample of a study of blood T cell repertoires in COVID-19. Libraries were prepared by immunoSEQ multiplex PCR; TCRdb keeps only in-frame clonotypes and omits some of them. Altogether about 200,000 clones are present, around 82% being singletons, with the ten largest covering about 5%. The specimen sequenced was PBMCs or T cells enriched from blood (not recorded which). The receptors were sampled from a woman in her fifties or sixties with acute COVID-19. Both conserved end residues are part of each CDR3. A D gene is named only where the DNA matches it firmly. Clone size is shown for a subset of rows, as once, few, many or a class of expanded clone.

j_call v_call d_call clone_size cdr3_nt cdr3_aa
TRBJ1-6 TRBV7-2 . . TGTGCCAGCAGCCCCCGCGGGACCGCGAACGGATCACCCCTCCACTTT CASSPRGTANGSPLHF
TRBJ2-7 TRBV5-6 . . TGTGCCAGCAGCTTGGGGCCCGACAGAGAGCAGTACTTC CASSLGPDREQYF
TRBJ1-1 TRBV5-1 TRBD1 few TGCGCCAGCAGCTTGGGGACCCTACAGGGGAGTACTGAAGCTTTCTTT CASSLGTLQGSTEAFF
TRBJ1-2 TRBV30 . . TGTGCCTGGAGTGTGACGGGGGTTTATGGCTACACCTTC CAWSVTGVYGYTF
TRBJ1-2 TRBV10-3 . once TGTGCCATCAGTGAAGGAGCTAACTATGGCTACACCTTC CAISEGANYGYTF
TRBJ1-2 TRBV12-3/TRBV12-4 . . TGTGCCAGCAGTTGGACTACCCGTGGCTACACCTTC CASSWTTRGYTF
TRBJ1-1 TRBV19 . . TGTGCCAGTAGTATAGAACTACGGATGAACACTGAAGCTTTCTTT CASSIELRMNTEAFF
TRBJ2-3 TRBV7-2 . . TGTGCCAGCAGCGTTGACTCAGGGACAGATACGCAGTATTTT CASSVDSGTDTQYF
TRBJ1-4 TRBV4-1 . . TGCGCCAGCAGCCAAGAGGGCAGCCACTCGAATGAAAAACTGTTTTTT CASSQEGSHSNEKLFF
TRBJ1-5 TRBV19 TRBD1 . TGTGCCAGTAGCGCGGCCCAGGGGGGTCAGCCCCAGCATTTT CASSAAQGGQPQHF
TRBJ1-3 TRBV2 TRBD1 once TGTGCCAGCAGTCGGACAGGGGGAGGCACCATATATTTT CASSRTGGGTIYF
TRBJ2-7 TRBV7-2 . . TGTGCCAGCAGCTTACGACAGGCCTCCTACGAGCAGTACTTC CASSLRQASYEQYF
TRBJ1-1 TRBV7-9 . . TGTGCCAGCAGCTTATCCCAGGCCTGGAACACTGAAGCTTTCTTT CASSLSQAWNTEAFF
TRBJ1-2 TRBV25-1 TRBD1 once TGTGCCAGCAGCCCCTTAACAGGGGGCGGGTATGGCTACACCTTC CASSPLTGGGYGYTF
TRBJ2-1 TRBV30 . few TGTGCCTGGGCGAGGGACTCCGGGTACAATGAGCAGTTCTTC CAWARDSGYNEQFF
TRBJ1-2 TRBV7-2 . . TGTGCCAGCAGCTCAGGGGCGTTCGACTATGGCTACACCTTC CASSSGAFDYGYTF
TRBJ1-2 TRBV27 TRBD1 . TGTGCCAGCAGTTTCGGGACAGGTCTCGGCTACACCTTC CASSFGTGLGYTF
TRBJ1-5 TRBV5-6 TRBD1 . TGTGCCAGCAGCTTGGGACAGGGGACTAATCAGCCCCAGCATTTT CASSLGQGTNQPQHF
TRBJ2-2 TRBV11-3 . few TGTGCCAGCAGCTTAGACGGGGAGGCCGGGGAGCTGTTTTTT CASSLDGEAGELFF
TRBJ2-6 TRBV27 . few TGTGCCAGCAGTTCCTATACAGGGTCTTTTGGGGGTTCAGGGGCCAACGTCCTGACTTTC CASSSYTGSFGGSGANVLTF
TRBJ2-1 TRBV19 . . TGTGCCAGTAGTAGTCCTAGGAACAATGAGCAGTTCTTC CASSSPRNNEQFF
TRBJ2-3 TRBV6-6 . . TGTGCCACCTTACCAGACTACAACACAGATACGCAGTATTTT CATLPDYNTDTQYF
TRBJ2-5 TRBV4-2 TRBD1 . TGTGCCAGCAGCCAACGACAGGGGGGGATGTCACCCCAAGAGACCCAGTACTTC CASSQRQGGMSPQETQYF
TRBJ1-4 TRBV5-1 . . TGCGCCAGCAGCTTGGCCGGTGCGGGTCTCCTTTTTTTT CASSLAGAGLLFF
TRBJ2-3 TRBV10-1 TRBD1 . TGCGCCAGCAGTTCGGGACAGGACACAGATACGCAGTATTTT CASSSGQDTDTQYF
TRBJ2-1 TRBV7-9 TRBD2 once TGTGCCAGCAGCTTAGGTCGGCGTGGACTAGCGGTATTGGATGAGCAGTTCTTC CASSLGRRGLAVLDEQFF
TRBJ2-2 TRBV25-1 TRBD1 few TGTGCCAGCAACAGGGCAGGGGGCACCGGGGAGCTGTTTTTT CASNRAGGTGELFF
TRBJ1-6 TRBV15 . . TGTGCCACCAGCAGAAGGGGGGGGAATAATTCACCCCTCCACTTT CATSRRGGNNSPLHF
TRBJ1-3 TRBV6-1 TRBD1 . TGTGCCAGCAGTGAAACGGCGACAGGGGTGGGAAACACCATATATTTT CASSETATGVGNTIYF
TRBJ2-5 TRBV11-2 . few TGTGCCAGCAGCTTAGTTGGCGGGGGCAGACAAGAGACCCAGTACTTC CASSLVGGGRQETQYF
TRBJ1-5 TRBV24-1 . . TGTGCCCCCTGGAGGAGGCGCAAAAGGAGTCAGCCCCAGCATTTT CAPWRRRKRSQPQHF
TRBJ1-2 TRBV28 . once TGTGCCAGCACATACGGACAGCAGTCTTCTGGCTACACCTTC CASTYGQQSSGYTF
TRBJ1-6 TRBV3-1/TRBV3-2 . . TGTGCCAGCAGCCAAGATTACGGGAGGGCACCCCTCCACTTT CASSQDYGRAPLHF
TRBJ1-1 TRBV7-2 . . TGTGCCAGCAGCTCCGGGGGAATGGTGAACACTGAAGCTTTCTTT CASSSGGMVNTEAFF
TRBJ1-2 TRBV30 . . TGTGCCTGGAGGTGGGGCTGGGGCTACACCTTC CAWRWGWGYTF
TRBJ2-5 TRBV25-1 . . TGTGCCAGCAGTGATTGGAACAGGGAAGAGACCCAGTACTTC CASSDWNREETQYF
TRBJ1-2 TRBV30 . . TGTGCCTGGAGTCCCGGACTTGACTATGGCTACACCTTC CAWSPGLDYGYTF
TRBJ1-6 TRBV27 . few TGTGCCAGCAGTCCTTCCTCAATGGCGGCATATAATTCACCCCTCCACTTT CASSPSSMAAYNSPLHF
TRBJ1-5 TRBV28 . . TGTGCCAGCAGTTTACTAAGCTCGTGGCAGGGAGGTCAGCCCCAGCATTTT CASSLLSSWQGGQPQHF
TRBJ1-3 TRBV6-5 . . TGTGCCAGCAGTTCAGTGGACACCATATATTTT CASSSVDTIYF